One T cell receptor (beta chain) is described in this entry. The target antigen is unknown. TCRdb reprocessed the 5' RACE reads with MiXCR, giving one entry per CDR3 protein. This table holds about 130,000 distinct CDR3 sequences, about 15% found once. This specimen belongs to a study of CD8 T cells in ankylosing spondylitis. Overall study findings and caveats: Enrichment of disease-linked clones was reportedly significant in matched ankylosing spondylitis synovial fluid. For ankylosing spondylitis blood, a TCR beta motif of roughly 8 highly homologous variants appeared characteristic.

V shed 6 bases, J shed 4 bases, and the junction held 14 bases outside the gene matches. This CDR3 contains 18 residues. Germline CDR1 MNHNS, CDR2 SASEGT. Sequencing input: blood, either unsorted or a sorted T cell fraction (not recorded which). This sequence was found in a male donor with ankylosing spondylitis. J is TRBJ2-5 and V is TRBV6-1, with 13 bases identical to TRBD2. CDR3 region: CASRAFPGLAGVAETQYF. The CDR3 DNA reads TGTGCCAGCAGAGCCTTCCCCGGACTAGCGGGAGTAGCAGAGACCCAGTACTTC.